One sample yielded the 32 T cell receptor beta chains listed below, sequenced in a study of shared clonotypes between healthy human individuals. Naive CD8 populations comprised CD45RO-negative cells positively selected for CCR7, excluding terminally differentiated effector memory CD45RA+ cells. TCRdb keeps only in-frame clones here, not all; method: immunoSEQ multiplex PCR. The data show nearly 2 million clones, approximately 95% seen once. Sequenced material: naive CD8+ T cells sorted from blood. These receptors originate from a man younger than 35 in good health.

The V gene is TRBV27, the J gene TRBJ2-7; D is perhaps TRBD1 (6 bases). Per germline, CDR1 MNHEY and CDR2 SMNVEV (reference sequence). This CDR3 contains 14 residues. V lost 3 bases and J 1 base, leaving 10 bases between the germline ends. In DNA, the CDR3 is TGTGCCAGCAGTTTCAAGGGGGAGTCCTACGAGCAGTACTTC. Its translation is CASSFKGESYEQYF.

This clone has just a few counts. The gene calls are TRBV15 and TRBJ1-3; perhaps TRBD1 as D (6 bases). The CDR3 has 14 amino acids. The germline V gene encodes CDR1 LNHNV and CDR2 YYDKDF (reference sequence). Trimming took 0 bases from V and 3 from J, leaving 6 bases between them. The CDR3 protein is CATSRDRGGNTIYF. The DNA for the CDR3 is TGTGCCACCAGCAGAGACAGGGGTGGAAACACCATATATTTT. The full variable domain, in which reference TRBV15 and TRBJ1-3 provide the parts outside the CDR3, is DAMVIQNPRYQVTQFGKPVTLSCSQTLNHNVMYWYQQKSSQAPKLLFHYYDKDFNNEADTPDNFQSRRPNTSFCFLDIRSPGLGDTAMYLCATSRDRGGNTIYFGEGSWLTVV.

In DNA form, the CDR3 reads TGTGCCAGCTCAGGCGGGGAGCTAGCGGACAACAATGAGCAGTTCTTC. Its protein is CASSGGELADNNEQFF. The chain is built from TRBV18 and TRBJ2-1; TRBD2 matches 7 bases. The germline V gene has CDR1 KGHSH and CDR2 LQKENI. V was pared by 5 bases and J by 5 bases, with 12 bases of the junction left unmatched. The CDR3 is made up of 16 amino acids.

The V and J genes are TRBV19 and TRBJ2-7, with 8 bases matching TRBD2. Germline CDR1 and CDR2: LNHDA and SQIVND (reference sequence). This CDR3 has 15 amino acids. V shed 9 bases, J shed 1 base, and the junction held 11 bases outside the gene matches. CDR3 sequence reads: CASRAGPSGSYEQYF. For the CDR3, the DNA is TGTGCCAGCCGGGCTGGGCCTAGCGGGTCCTACGAGCAGTACTTC.

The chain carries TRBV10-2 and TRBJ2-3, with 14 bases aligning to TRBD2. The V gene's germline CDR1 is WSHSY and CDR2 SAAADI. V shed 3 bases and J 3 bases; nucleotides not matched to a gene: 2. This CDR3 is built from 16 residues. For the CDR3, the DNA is TGCGCCAGCAGTGATGGGACTAGCGGGAGAACAGATACGCAGTATTTT. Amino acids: CASSDGTSGRTDTQYF.

The chain's CDR3 is CASSLASGGPYNEQFF. The CDR3 DNA sequence: TGTGCCAGCAGCTTAGCGAGCGGGGGCCCCTACAATGAGCAGTTCTTC. The genes are TRBV7-9 and TRBJ2-1; 8 bases fit TRBD2. V trimming: 0 bases; J trimming: 2 bases; junction bases outside the gene matches: 3. Germline CDR1 reads SEHNR; CDR2 reads FQNEAQ (reference sequence). The CDR3 runs to 16 residues.

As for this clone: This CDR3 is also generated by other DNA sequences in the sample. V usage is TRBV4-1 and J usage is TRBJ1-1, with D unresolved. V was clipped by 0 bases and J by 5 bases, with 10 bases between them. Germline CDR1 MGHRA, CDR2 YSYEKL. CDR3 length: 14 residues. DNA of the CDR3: TGCGCCAGCAGCCAAGATCTGGGATGGACTGAAGCTTTCTTT. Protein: CASSQDLGWTEAFF.

The chain's CDR3 is CASSDGQNYGYTF. The CDR3 nucleotides read TGTGCCAGCAGCGACGGACAGAACTATGGCTACACCTTC. This chain links TRBV28 with TRBJ1-2; tentatively, D is TRBD1 (6 bases). Trimming took 6 bases from V and 2 from J, leaving 10 bases between them. Germline V gives CDR1 MDHEN, CDR2 SYDVKM. The CDR3 totals 13 residues.

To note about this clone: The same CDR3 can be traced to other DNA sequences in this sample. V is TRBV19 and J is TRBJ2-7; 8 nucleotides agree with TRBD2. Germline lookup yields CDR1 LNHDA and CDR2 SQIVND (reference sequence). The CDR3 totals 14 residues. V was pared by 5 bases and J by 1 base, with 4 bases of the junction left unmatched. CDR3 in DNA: TGTGCCAGTAGTGCTAGCGGGCTATCCTACGAGCAGTACTTC. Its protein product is CASSASGLSYEQYF.

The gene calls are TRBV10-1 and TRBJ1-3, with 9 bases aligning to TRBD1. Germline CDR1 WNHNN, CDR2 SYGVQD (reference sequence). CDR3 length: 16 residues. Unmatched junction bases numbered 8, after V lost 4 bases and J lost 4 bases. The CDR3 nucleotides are TGCGCCAGCAGTGGCGGCACAGGGGGCGAGGGAAACACCATATATTTT. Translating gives CASSGGTGGEGNTIYF.

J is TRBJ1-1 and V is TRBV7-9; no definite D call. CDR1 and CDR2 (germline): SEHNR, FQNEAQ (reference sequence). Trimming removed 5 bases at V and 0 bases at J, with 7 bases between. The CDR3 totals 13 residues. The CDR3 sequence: CASSQPLNTEAFF. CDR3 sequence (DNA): TGTGCCAGCAGCCAGCCCTTGAACACTGAAGCTTTCTTT.

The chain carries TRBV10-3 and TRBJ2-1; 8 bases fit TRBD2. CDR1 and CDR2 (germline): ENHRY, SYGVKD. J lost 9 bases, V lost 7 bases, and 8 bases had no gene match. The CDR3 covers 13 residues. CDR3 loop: CAINGGGGAEQFF. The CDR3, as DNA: TGTGCCATCAACGGGGGGGGCGGCGCTGAGCAGTTCTTC.

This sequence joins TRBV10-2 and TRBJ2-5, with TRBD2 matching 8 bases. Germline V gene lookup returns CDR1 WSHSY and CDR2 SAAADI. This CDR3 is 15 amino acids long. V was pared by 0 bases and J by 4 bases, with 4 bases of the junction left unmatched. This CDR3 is CASSESGLAGETQYF. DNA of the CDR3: TGCGCCAGCAGTGAGTCGGGGCTAGCGGGAGAGACCCAGTACTTC.

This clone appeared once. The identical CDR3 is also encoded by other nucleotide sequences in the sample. In DNA, the CDR3 is TGCAGCGTTGTCGGACTCTATGGCTACACCTTC. Amino acid sequence: CSVVGLYGYTF. The chain combines TRBV29-1 with TRBJ1-2, with D unclear. The CDR3 length is 11 residues. The germline V and J ends were trimmed by 4 bases and 4 bases, with 7 bases remaining between them. Per the germline V gene, CDR1 is SQVTM and CDR2 is ANQGSEA.

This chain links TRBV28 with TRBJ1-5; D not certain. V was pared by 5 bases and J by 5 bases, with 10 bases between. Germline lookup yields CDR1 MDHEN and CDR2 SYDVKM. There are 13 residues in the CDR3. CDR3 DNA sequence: TGTGCCAGCAGTCTCCTCTCGGATCAGCCCCAGCATTTT. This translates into CASSLLSDQPQHF.

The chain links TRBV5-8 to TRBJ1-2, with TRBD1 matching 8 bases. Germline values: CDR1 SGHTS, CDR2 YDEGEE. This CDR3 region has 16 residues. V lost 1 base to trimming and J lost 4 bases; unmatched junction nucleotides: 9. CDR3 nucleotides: TGTGCCAGCAGCTTGCCGCGGACAGGGACCATCTATGGCTACACCTTC. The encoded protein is CASSLPRTGTIYGYTF. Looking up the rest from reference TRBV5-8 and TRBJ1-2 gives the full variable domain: EAGVTQSPTHLIKTRGQQATLRCSPISGHTSVYWYQQALGLGLQFLLWYDEGEERNRGNFPPRFSGRQFPNYSSELNVNALELEDSALYLCASSLPRTGTIYGYTFGSGTRLTVV.

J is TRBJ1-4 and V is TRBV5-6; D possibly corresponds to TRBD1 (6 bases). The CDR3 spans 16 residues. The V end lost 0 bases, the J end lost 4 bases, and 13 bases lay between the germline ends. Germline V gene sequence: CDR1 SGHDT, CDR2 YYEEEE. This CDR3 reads CASSLATGYGNEKLFF. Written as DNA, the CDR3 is TGTGCCAGCAGCTTGGCGACAGGCTATGGTAATGAAAAACTGTTTTTT.

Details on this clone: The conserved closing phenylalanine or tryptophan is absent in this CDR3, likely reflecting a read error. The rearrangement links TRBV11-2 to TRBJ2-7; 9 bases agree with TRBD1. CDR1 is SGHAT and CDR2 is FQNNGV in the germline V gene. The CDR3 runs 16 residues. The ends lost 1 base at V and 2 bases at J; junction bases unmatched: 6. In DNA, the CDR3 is TGTGCCAGCAGCTTAGGCCCCGGGACAGGGACCTACGAGCAGTACCTC. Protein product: CASSLGPGTGTYEQYL.

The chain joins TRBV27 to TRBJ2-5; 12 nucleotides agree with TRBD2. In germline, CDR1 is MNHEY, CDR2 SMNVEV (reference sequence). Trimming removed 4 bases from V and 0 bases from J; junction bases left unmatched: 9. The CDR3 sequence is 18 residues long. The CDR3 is CASSSRASGGVYQETQYF. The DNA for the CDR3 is TGTGCCAGCAGTTCCCGAGCTAGCGGGGGGGTGTACCAAGAGACCCAGTACTTC.

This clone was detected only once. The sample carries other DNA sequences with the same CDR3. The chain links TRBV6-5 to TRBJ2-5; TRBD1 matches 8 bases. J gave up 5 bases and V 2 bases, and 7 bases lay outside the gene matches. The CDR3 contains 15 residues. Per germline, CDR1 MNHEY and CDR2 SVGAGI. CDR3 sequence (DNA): TGTGCCAGCAGTTACGGGCAGGGGGCGCGGGAGACCCAGTACTTC. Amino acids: CASSYGQGARETQYF.

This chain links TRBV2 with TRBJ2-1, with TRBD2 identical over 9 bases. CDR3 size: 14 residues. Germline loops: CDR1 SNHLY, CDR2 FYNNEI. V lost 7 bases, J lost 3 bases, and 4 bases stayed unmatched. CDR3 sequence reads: CASKAAGGYNEQFF. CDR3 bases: TGTGCCAGCAAGGCAGCGGGGGGCTACAATGAGCAGTTCTTC.

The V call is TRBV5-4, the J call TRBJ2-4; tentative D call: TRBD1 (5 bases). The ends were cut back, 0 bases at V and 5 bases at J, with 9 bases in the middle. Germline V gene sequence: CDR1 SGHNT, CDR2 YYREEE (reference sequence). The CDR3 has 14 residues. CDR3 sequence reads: CASSLEGMENIQYF. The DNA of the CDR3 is TGTGCCAGCAGCTTGGAGGGGATGGAAAACATTCAGTACTTC.

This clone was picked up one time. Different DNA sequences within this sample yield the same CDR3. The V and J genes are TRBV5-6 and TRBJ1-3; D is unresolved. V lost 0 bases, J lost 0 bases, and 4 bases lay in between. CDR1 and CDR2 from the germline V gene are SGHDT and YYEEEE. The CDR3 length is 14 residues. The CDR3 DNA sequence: TGTGCCAGCAGCTTGGGCTTCTCTGGAAACACCATATATTTT. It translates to CASSLGFSGNTIYF.

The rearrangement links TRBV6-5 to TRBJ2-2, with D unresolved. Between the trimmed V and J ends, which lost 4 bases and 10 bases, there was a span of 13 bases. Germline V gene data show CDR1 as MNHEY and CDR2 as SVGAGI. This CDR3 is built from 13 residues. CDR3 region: CASSLGEGLELFF. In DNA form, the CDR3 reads TGTGCCAGCAGTTTAGGAGAAGGCCTGGAGCTGTTTTTT.

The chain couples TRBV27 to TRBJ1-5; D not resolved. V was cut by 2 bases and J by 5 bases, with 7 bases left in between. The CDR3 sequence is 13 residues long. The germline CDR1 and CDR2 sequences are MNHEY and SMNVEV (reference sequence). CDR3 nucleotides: TGTGCCAGCAGTTTAGAGGCGGATCAGCCCCAGCATTTT. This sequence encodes CASSLEADQPQHF.

DNA for the CDR3: TGCGCCAGCAGAGGACAGTTGGGACTTCTCAGCAATGAGCAGTTCTTC. Protein sequence: CASRGQLGLLSNEQFF. The rearrangement links TRBV10-1 to TRBJ2-1; tentatively, D is TRBD1 or TRBD2 (6 bases each). Trimming took 6 bases from V and 6 from J, leaving 21 bases between them. Germline CDR1 WNHNN, CDR2 SYGVQD (reference sequence). The CDR3 has 16 amino acids.

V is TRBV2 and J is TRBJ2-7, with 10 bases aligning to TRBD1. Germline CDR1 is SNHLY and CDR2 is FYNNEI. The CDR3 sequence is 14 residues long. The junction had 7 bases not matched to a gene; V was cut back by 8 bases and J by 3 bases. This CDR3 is CASAGTGVFYEQYF. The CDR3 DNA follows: TGTGCCAGCGCCGGGACAGGGGTGTTCTACGAGCAGTACTTC.

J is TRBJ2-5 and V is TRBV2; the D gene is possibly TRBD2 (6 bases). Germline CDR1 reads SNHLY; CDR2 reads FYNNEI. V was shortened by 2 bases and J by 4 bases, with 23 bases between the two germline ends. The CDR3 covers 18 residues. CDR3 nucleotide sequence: TGTGCCAGCAGTGAACTTCGATGGAATAGCGGTTTCGGAGAGACCCAGTACTTC. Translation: CASSELRWNSGFGETQYF.

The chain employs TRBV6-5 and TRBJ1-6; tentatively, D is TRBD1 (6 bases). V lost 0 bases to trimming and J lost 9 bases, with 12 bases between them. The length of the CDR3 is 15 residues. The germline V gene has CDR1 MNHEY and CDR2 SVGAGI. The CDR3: CASSYSVDRGSPLHF. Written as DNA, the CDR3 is TGTGCCAGCAGTTACTCTGTGGACAGAGGTTCACCCCTCCACTTT.

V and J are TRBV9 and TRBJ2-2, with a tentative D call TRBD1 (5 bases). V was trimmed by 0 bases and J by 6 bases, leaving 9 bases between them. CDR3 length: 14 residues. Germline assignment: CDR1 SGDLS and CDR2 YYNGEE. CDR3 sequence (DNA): TGTGCCAGCAGCGTAGGGGGCATTCCCGGGGAGCTGTTTTTT. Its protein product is CASSVGGIPGELFF.

CDR3: CASSIYTSRVVQPQHF. CDR3 nucleotide sequence: TGTGCCAGTAGTATATATACAAGTCGGGTTGTCCAGCCCCAGCATTTT. V usage is TRBV19 and J usage is TRBJ1-5; D unclear. The V end was cut by 2 bases, the J end by 7 bases, with 18 bases between. This CDR3 spans 16 amino acids. Germline CDR1 and CDR2: LNHDA and SQIVND (reference sequence).

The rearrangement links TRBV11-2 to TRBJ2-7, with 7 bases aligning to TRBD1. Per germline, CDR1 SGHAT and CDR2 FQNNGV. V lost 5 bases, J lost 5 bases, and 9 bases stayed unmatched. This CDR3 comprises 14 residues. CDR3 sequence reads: CASSPKFTGDEQYF. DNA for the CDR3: TGTGCCAGCAGCCCTAAATTTACAGGGGACGAGCAGTACTTC. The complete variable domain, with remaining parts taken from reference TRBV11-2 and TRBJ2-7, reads EAGVAQSPRYKIIEKRQSVAFWCNPISGHATLYWYQQILGQGPKLLIQFQNNGVVDDSQLPKDRFSAERLKGVDSTLKIQPAKLEDSAVYLCASSPKFTGDEQYFGPGTRLTVT.